This T cell receptor beta chain was observed in a study of graft-versus-host responses after intestinal transplantation. At the level of the study: The whole recipient group had anti-thymocyte globulin induction followed by tacrolimus and steroids for approximately three years.

The germline V gene encodes CDR1 SGHAT and CDR2 FQNNGV. This CDR3 spans 13 amino acids. V dropped 7 bases and J dropped 6 bases, with 15 bases sitting between them. Repertoires were generated with immunoSEQ multiplex PCR, while TCRdb's copy carries only in-frame clones and drops some. In the table there are roughly 56,000 clones, around nine tenths of which are singletons. The sequence derives from a human patient who received an intestinal transplant, so some T cells may come from the graft donor. The material was PBMCs, obtained about 4 months after intestinal transplantation. The gene calls are TRBV11-2 and TRBJ1-1; a possible D gene is TRBD1 (6 bases). In DNA form, the CDR3 reads TGTGCCAGCACCCAAACAGGGAAGGCTGAAGCTTTCTTT. Its translation is CASTQTGKAEAFF. The full variable domain, rest sourced from reference TRBV11-2 and TRBJ1-1, is EAGVAQSPRYKIIEKRQSVAFWCNPISGHATLYWYQQILGQGPKLLIQFQNNGVVDDSQLPKDRFSAERLKGVDSTLKIQPAKLEDSAVYLCASTQTGKAEAFFGQGTRLTVV.